These T cell receptor beta chains were read from a single sample in a study of CD8+ T cells in alopecia areata. Sequenced by immunoSEQ multiplex PCR; TCRdb stores in-frame clones only, minus some. The top ten hold 1.3% of the sample, which has approximately 210,000 clones, approximately 67% seen once. The material was CD4+ T cells sorted from blood, obtained between weeks 49 and 50, from a patient treated with tofacitinib. The receptor source for this set is a human donor with alopecia areata. Each CDR3 is given with its conserved first and last residue. Fields, in order: J gene, V gene, D gene, clone size, CDR3 DNA, CDR3 protein. The D gene is left open where the match is weak. A clone size is listed for some rows: how often the clone was seen (once, few, many), or a class if it is expanded.

TRBJ1-2 TRBV29-1 TRBD1 . TGCAGCGTAACTGGGACAGGGGATGGCTACACCTTC CSVTGTGDGYTF
TRBJ1-2 TRBV27 . . TGTGCCAGCAAGGAGAGAGGGAACTATGGCTACACCTTC CASKERGNYGYTF
TRBJ1-2 TRBV13 . . TGTGCCAGCAGCTTAGAAGACTATGGCTACACCTTC CASSLEDYGYTF
TRBJ1-2 TRBV15 . . TGTGCCACCAGCAGAGATGGTGGGGGCTACACCTTC CATSRDGGGYTF
TRBJ2-3 TRBV29-1 TRBD2 . TGCAGCGTTGGGGGAGCGGGGGGTAGCACAGATACGCAGTATTTT CSVGGAGGSTDTQYF
TRBJ2-7 TRBV4-3 . once TGCGCCAGCAGCCCCGTTGCTTCGAGCTCCTACGAGCAGTACTTC CASSPVASSSYEQYF
TRBJ2-1 TRBV4-3 . . TGCGCCAGCAGCCAAGTCCAGGGGAACAATGAGCAGTTCTTC CASSQVQGNNEQFF
TRBJ1-1 TRBV10-2 . . TGCGCCAGCCGGGAAAAGGCAGGCACTGAAGCTTTCTTT CASREKAGTEAFF
TRBJ1-2 TRBV27 . . TGTGCCAGCAGTTTAGGGCTTGGCAGGCCAGGGGATGGCTACACCTTC CASSLGLGRPGDGYTF
TRBJ1-2 TRBV30 TRBD1 . TGTGCCTGGAGCGAATTCGGGACAGGGGTTCCGGTCTTC CAWSEFGTGVPVF
TRBJ1-2 TRBV29-1 . . TGCAGCGTGGGGACCTGGCCCTATGGCTACACCTTC CSVGTWPYGYTF
TRBJ2-7 TRBV6-1 TRBD1 few TGTGCCAGCAGTGTACCAGACAGGGGCGACGAGCAGTACTTC CASSVPDRGDEQYF
TRBJ1-1 TRBV11-1 . few TGTGCCAGCAGCTTAGCAAACCAAGACACTGAAGCTTTCTTT CASSLANQDTEAFF
TRBJ1-1 TRBV19 . few TGTGCCAGTAGTATTTGGGAACAGGGTAGGGCTGAAGCTTTCTTT CASSIWEQGRAEAFF
TRBJ1-6 TRBV30 TRBD1 . TGTGCCTGGAGTGTCAAGACAGGGGATAATTCACCCCTCCACTTT CAWSVKTGDNSPLHF
TRBJ1-1 TRBV30 . . TGTGCCTGGCAGGGTGGCGTGAACACTGAAGCTTTCTTT CAWQGGVNTEAFF
TRBJ1-2 TRBV6-1 . . TGTGCCAGCAGTGAATCCCTACTAGCTAACTATGGCTACACCTTC CASSESLLANYGYTF
TRBJ1-5 TRBV6-5 . . TGTGCCAGCAGTTATACGGGTAAGCAGCCCCAGCATTTT CASSYTGKQPQHF
TRBJ2-5 TRBV9 . . TGTGCCAGCAGCCCGAGGGGTAGCCCCGAAGAGACCCAGTACTTC CASSPRGSPEETQYF
TRBJ2-1 TRBV29-1 TRBD1 . TGCAGCTCACTCGCAGGGGGCGTCTACAATGAGCAGTTCTTC CSSLAGGVYNEQFF
TRBJ1-2 TRBV19 . . TGTGCCAGTAGTATATCGTCTGGCTACACCTTC CASSISSGYTF
TRBJ1-1 TRBV2 . . TGTGCCAGCAGACGGCTACTGACAAGCGACACTGAAGCTTTCTTT CASRRLLTSDTEAFF
TRBJ2-3 TRBV2 . . TGTGCCAGCAAATCTATGGGTTATCAGTCCTCAACCTCAGACACAGATACGCAGTATTTT CASKSMGYQSSTSDTDTQYF
TRBJ2-3 TRBV4-3 TRBD2 . TGCGCCAGCAGCCAGCAAATAGCGGGGAGCACAGATACGCAGTATTTT CASSQQIAGSTDTQYF
TRBJ2-7 TRBV5-1 . . TGCGCCAGCAGCTTAGAAGGACTAAACTACGAGCAGTACTTC CASSLEGLNYEQYF
TRBJ1-2 TRBV30 TRBD1 . TGTGCCTTGCTCGGGACAGAAGACTCTAACTATGGCTACACCTTC CALLGTEDSNYGYTF
TRBJ1-2 TRBV29-1 TRBD1 . TGCAGCGTTGCTATAACGGGACAGGGGATCGATGGCTACACCTTC CSVAITGQGIDGYTF
TRBJ2-2 TRBV7-2 . . TGTGCCAGCAGCACGAGATGGGGAGGCACCGGGGAGCTGTTTTTT CASSTRWGGTGELFF